This T cell receptor (beta chain) was retrieved from a study of neurological immune-mediated disorders (dated by TCRdb to between 2018 and 2021). Broadly, across the study: Among the 34 multiple sclerosis patients, relapsing-remitting MS accounted for some 30 and secondary progressive MS accounted for 3. Peripheral blood TCR-beta repertoires from HTLV-I-associated myelopathy (HAM/TSP) patients, multiple sclerosis patients and healthy controls were compared by UMI-based sequencing. The 95 to 120 TCR-beta libraries included longitudinal samples, technical triplicates and paired sorted CD4+ and CD8+ T-cell subsets alongside PBMC samples. Of the approximately 65 subjects in the cohort, some 15 were HAM/TSP patients, some 35 were multiple sclerosis patients, and about 20 were healthy controls.

This clonotype has a count of ten or more. Which antigen it targets is not known. No base-level quality is on record; no much larger clone is a single base apart. Unsorted PBMC libraries were generated from 2 million PBMCs stored in RNAlater at -80 °C until RNA extraction. The multiple sclerosis patients were enrolled in a US clinical protocol that used magnetic resonance imaging to evaluate disease progression. PBMCs were separated from peripheral blood using Ficoll-Hypaque density gradient centrifugation and then cryopreserved in liquid nitrogen. cDNA was synthesized by template-switch 5'RACE using a primer with a 10-nucleotide random unique molecular identifier that tagged each TCR transcript. Over 200 million TCR-beta sequences, covering 15-18 subjects, were produced in each sequencing run. The RNeasy kit was used to extract total RNA. The KAPA Real-time Library Amplification kit was used to amplify TCR-beta VDJ regions with primers targeting the TCR constant region and the 5'RACE anchor. Sample indexes and Illumina adaptors were added in a first PCR, after which library yield was increased in a second PCR. After Ampure bead purification, the TCR product of roughly 650 bp was size-selected on a 2% E-gel SizeSelection system. Before pooling, libraries had their quality checked on a Bioanalyzer, their concentration measured with Qubit, and their quantity determined with the Kapa Library Quantification kit. An Illumina HiSeq 2500 sequenced the libraries paired-end 2 x 150 bp. To increase sequence diversity, roughly 24-31% phiX was spiked into each library pool. Processing in the source paper ran as follows. The UMI-based MiGEC pipeline processed quality-filtered reads and removed over 80% of raw TCR sequences during error correction. VDJ genes were aligned to IMGT germline references, and each clonotype was defined by a unique CDR3 amino acid sequence together with V-J genes. VDJtools evaluated clonal expansion, Shannon diversity and CDR3 relatedness (CalcPairwiseDistances, ClusterSamples); CLCbio workbench built phylogenetic trees. Using coefficient-of-variation modelling across technical triplicates, the study counted a clone as expanded if it had at least 8 unique UMIs. The public sequencing data were trimmed at Q25 with fastp and processed into clonotypes with MiXCR by TCRdb, which kept only in-frame beta chains. Each CDR3 protein appears once, grouped with its most common genes and DNA. TCRdb's processing, not the authors', yielded these V and J calls. The sample table lists 50,000 to 85,000 distinct CDR3 sequences, 5.2% of them with a count of one. Approximately 2.6% of the sample goes to the ten largest clones.

CDR1 and CDR2 were assigned from the germline V gene as SGHRS and YFSETQ. Between the V and J ends, shortened by 2 bases and 2 bases respectively, the junction contains 11 bases. From the cysteine up to the phenylalanine, the CDR3 has a length of 16 residues. Only the CDR3 DNA is retained, 48 bases long and in frame from the first base. Findings and caveats that apply to the study as a whole: The MS cluster was not associated with any clinical or MRI features, and the authors stated that larger cohorts are needed. TCR clonal expansion was highest in HAM/TSP patients and lowest in MS patients, with MS patients falling below even healthy controls. In phylogenetic analysis, the repertoires of 18 of 34 MS patients grouped into a cluster of related CDR3 sequences, which suggests a possible signature at the repertoire level. Across subjects, expanded clones never shared an identical CDR3 amino acid sequence, which suggests that the TCR-beta repertoires in every group were private.

The clonotype was recovered from a woman between 25 and 40 years old with multiple sclerosis. The V and J segments used are TRBV5-1 and TRBJ2-6, with a weak D call of TRBD1 (5 bases match). The specimen sequenced was PBMCs. The CDR3 protein is CASSFNPGTGANVLTF. The sequence in DNA is TGCGCCAGCAGCTTTAATCCAGGGACTGGGGCCAACGTCCTGACTTTC.